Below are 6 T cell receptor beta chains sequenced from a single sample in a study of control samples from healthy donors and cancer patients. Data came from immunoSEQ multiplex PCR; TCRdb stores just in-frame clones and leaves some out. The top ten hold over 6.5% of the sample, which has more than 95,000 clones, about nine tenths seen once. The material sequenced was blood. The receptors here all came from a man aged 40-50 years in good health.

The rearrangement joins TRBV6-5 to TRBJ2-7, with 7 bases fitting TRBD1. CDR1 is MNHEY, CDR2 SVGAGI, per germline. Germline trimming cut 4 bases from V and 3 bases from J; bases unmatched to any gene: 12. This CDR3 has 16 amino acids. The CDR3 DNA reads TGTGCCAGCAGTTCCCTCTCCGCCAGGGGGAACTACGAGCAGTACTTC. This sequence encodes CASSSLSARGNYEQYF.

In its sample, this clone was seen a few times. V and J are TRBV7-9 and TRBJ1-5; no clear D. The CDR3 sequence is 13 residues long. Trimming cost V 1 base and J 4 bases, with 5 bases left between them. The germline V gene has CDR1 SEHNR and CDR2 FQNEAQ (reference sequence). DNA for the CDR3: TGTGCCAGCAGCTTAGACGGAAATCAGCCCCAGCATTTT. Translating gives CASSLDGNQPQHF. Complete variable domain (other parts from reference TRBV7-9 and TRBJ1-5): DTGVSQNPRHKITKRGQNVTFRCDPISEHNRLYWYRQTLGQGPEFLTYFQNEAQLEKSRLLSDRFSAERPKGSFSTLEIQRTEQGDSAMYLCASSLDGNQPQHFGDGTRLSIL.

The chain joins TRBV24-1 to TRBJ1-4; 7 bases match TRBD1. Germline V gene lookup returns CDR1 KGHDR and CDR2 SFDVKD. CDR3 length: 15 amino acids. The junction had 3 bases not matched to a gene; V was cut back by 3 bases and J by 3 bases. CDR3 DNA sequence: TGTGCCACCAGTGATCAGACAGGGCCTAATGAAAAACTGTTTTTT. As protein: CATSDQTGPNEKLFF.

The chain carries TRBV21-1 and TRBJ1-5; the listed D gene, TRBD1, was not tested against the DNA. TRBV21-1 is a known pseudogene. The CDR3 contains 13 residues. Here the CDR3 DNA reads TGTGCCAGCATCCAGGGGACCAATCAGCCCCAGCATTTT. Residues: CASIQGTNQPQHF.

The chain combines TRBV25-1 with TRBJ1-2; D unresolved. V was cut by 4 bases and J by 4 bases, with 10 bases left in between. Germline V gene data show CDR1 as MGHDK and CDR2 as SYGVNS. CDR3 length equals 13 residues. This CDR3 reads CASSVQFFYGYTF. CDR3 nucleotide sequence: TGTGCCAGCAGTGTCCAGTTCTTCTATGGCTACACCTTC.

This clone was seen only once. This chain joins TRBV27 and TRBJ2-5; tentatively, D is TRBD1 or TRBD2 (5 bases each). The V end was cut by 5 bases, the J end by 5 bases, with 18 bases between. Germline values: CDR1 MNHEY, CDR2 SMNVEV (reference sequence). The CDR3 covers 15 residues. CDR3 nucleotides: TGTGCCAGCAGTCAAAGGGGTCAGGAGGACGAGACCCAGTACTTC. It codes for CASSQRGQEDETQYF.